Each of the 19 T cell receptor beta chains below was sequenced from the same sample in a study of Ad26.COV2.S vaccination and SARS-CoV-2 variants (dated by TCRdb to about 2021). The library was obtained by the immunoSEQ multiplex PCR assay. Entries here come from immuneACCESS through TCRdb and include only in-frame sequences with V and J called. Some clones fail to appear in such tables; in the studies checked, an unresolved V gene covers under half of the shortfall, and the cause of the remainder is unknown. Counted in this sample were fewer than 900,000 clones; more than 70% of them appeared once. The biggest ten clones account for approximately 1.5% of the sample. This specimen's treatment or condition label, interpreted: roughly 19 received Ad26.COV2.S at low or high dose, single or two shots; about 5 received placebo; per-sample allocation not given. Repertoires of vaccine and placebo recipients were sequenced from samples taken on day 63 after the first injection.

Specimen: peripheral blood, collected in a trial of Ad26.COV2.S vaccine versus placebo. The receptors stem from a person aged 18 to 59 who received the Ad26.COV2.S COVID-19 vaccine or a placebo.

The CDR3 here is CASSESGGGVDEQFF. For the CDR3, the DNA is TGCGCCAGCAGTGAGTCGGGGGGGGGTGTAGATGAGCAGTTCTTC. The chain joins TRBV10-2 to TRBJ2-1; 7 bases align to TRBD2. Per germline, CDR1 WSHSY and CDR2 SAAADI. The CDR3 loop spans 15 amino acids. The junction had 7 bases not matched to a gene; V was cut back by 0 bases and J by 8 bases.

Comments on this clone: Its ends do not fully match the called genes, so a read error is possible. V is TRBV9 and J is TRBJ2-5; 9 bases are shared with TRBD2. Germline CDR1 reads SGDLS; CDR2 reads YYNGEE. The CDR3 consists of 14 residues. The CDR3 region has the DNA TGTGCCAGCAGCGTAGGACTAGCGGAAGAAACCCAGTACTTC. It specifies CASSVGLAEETQYF.

This chain joins TRBV19 and TRBJ1-5; 8 nucleotides line up with TRBD1. The CDR3 is made up of 15 amino acids. Looked up from germline, CDR1 is LNHDA and CDR2 is SQIVND (reference sequence). The junction had 8 bases not matched to a gene; V was cut back by 7 bases and J by 3 bases. In DNA form, the CDR3 reads TGTGCCAGTACCCCGGGACAGGAGAACAATCAGCCCCAGCATTTT. As protein: CASTPGQENNQPQHF.

This clone was detected only a few times. The genes are TRBV7-9 and TRBJ1-5; TRBD1 matches at 10 bases. Germline loops: CDR1 SEHNR, CDR2 FQNEAQ (reference sequence). V dropped 1 base and J dropped 2; count of bases not matched to a gene: 2. This CDR3 has 16 amino acids. CDR3 in DNA: TGTGCCAGCAGCTTAGGGGACAGGGGAGGCAATCAGCCCCAGCATTTT. This translates into CASSLGDRGGNQPQHF. The whole variable domain, remainder taken from reference TRBV7-9 and TRBJ1-5, is DTGVSQNPRHKITKRGQNVTFRCDPISEHNRLYWYRQTLGQGPEFLTYFQNEAQLEKSRLLSDRFSAERPKGSFSTLEIQRTEQGDSAMYLCASSLGDRGGNQPQHFGDGTRLSIL.

J is TRBJ1-5 and V is TRBV25-1; D uncertain. The CDR3 loop spans 13 amino acids. Trimming removed 5 bases at V and 7 bases at J, with 12 bases between. Per germline, CDR1 MGHDK and CDR2 SYGVNS. The CDR3 here is CASSQAGWQPQHF. CDR3 coding DNA: TGTGCCAGCAGTCAGGCAGGTTGGCAGCCCCAGCATTTT.

The chain joins TRBV9 to TRBJ1-2, with 9 bases identical to TRBD1. The CDR3 loop spans 13 amino acids. Germline CDR1 SGDLS, CDR2 YYNGEE. After removal of 3 bases from V and 7 bases from J, the junction contained 4 bases not matched to a gene. Here the CDR3 DNA reads TGTGCCAGCAGCGAGGGACAGGGTTTTGGCTACACCTTC. This translates into CASSEGQGFGYTF.

V and J are TRBV3-1 (or the pseudogene TRBV3-2) and TRBJ2-1, with D tentatively TRBD1 (7 bases). Trimming took 1 base from V and 8 from J, leaving 18 bases between them. Germline-derived CDR1 and CDR2 are LGHDT and YNNKEL (reference sequence). This CDR3 is 16 amino acids long. CDR3: CASSQAPPGGLDEQFF. The CDR3 DNA is TGTGCCAGCAGCCAAGCCCCTCCAGGGGGGCTCGATGAGCAGTTCTTC.

The V and J genes are TRBV10-2 and TRBJ2-5; possible D gene TRBD2, 6 bases. V was trimmed by 6 bases and J by 5 bases, leaving 16 bases between them. The CDR3 is made up of 14 amino acids. The germline V gene has CDR1 WSHSY and CDR2 SAAADI. The CDR3 DNA reads as TGCGCCAGCAGCGACGGGAGTGTATGGGAGACCCAGTACTTC. Translation gives CASSDGSVWETQYF.

The chain links TRBV5-1 to TRBJ1-1; unclear D gene. Trimming removed 0 bases from V and 3 bases from J, with 9 bases in between. The germline V gene has CDR1 SGHRS and CDR2 YFSETQ. The CDR3 has 14 residues. CDR3 loop: CASSLGGYDTEAFF. The CDR3 DNA is TGCGCCAGCAGCTTGGGCGGGTATGACACTGAAGCTTTCTTT.

The chain employs TRBV18 and TRBJ2-1; D is perhaps TRBD1 or TRBD2 (5 bases each). Trimming shortened V by 3 bases and J by 0 bases, and 15 bases separated the two germline ends. CDR1 is KGHSH and CDR2 is LQKENI in the germline V gene. This CDR3 comprises 17 residues. In DNA, the CDR3 is TGTGCCAGCTCACCCCTTCCCCCAGGGAGCTCCTACAATGAGCAGTTCTTC. Encoded protein: CASSPLPPGSSYNEQFF.

The genes are TRBV6-6 and TRBJ2-7; D not resolved. Germline assignment: CDR1 MNHNY and CDR2 SVGAGI (reference sequence). The V gene lost 2 bases and the J gene lost 7 bases, with 15 bases spanning the gap. CDR3 length: 14 amino acids. The CDR3 is CASSYELAPREQYF. The CDR3 nucleotides read TGTGCCAGCAGTTACGAGTTAGCACCGCGGGAGCAGTACTTC.

This clone has a single count. The gene calls are TRBV5-4 and TRBJ2-1, with TRBD2 matching 14 bases. V trimming: 4 bases; J trimming: 14 bases; junction bases outside the gene matches: 8. The CDR3 runs to 14 residues. The V gene's germline CDR1 is SGHNT and CDR2 YYREEE (reference sequence). The DNA of the CDR3 is TGTGCCAGCAGCGAGGGGACTAGCGGGGGAGGGGAGTTCTTC. Protein: CASSEGTSGGGEFF. The full variable domain, rest sourced from reference TRBV5-4 and TRBJ2-1, is ETGVTQSPTHLIKTRGQQVTLRCSSQSGHNTVSWYQQALGQGPQFIFQYYREEENGRGNFPPRFSGLQFPNYSSELNVNALELDDSALYLCASSEGTSGGGEFFGPGTRLTVL.

Only one count was recorded for this clone. The CDR3 nucleotides read TGTGCTAGTGGTTTGGCCTACGAGCAGTACTTC. The encoded protein is CASGLAYEQYF. V and J are TRBV12-5 and TRBJ2-7, with unresolved D. V lost 1 base and J lost 2, with 0 bases in between. This CDR3 region has 11 residues. Germline assignment: CDR1 LGHNT and CDR2 FRNRAP.

This clone was seen once. V usage is TRBV4-3 and J usage is TRBJ2-7; TRBD1 or TRBD2 may be the D gene (5 bases each). V was shortened by 2 bases and J by 3 bases, with 17 bases between the two germline ends. There are 16 residues in the CDR3. Germline values: CDR1 LGHNA, CDR2 YSLEER. This CDR3 reads CASSQYLTERGYEQYF. As DNA, the CDR3 is TGCGCCAGCAGCCAATACCTGACGGAGAGGGGCTACGAGCAGTACTTC.

Here the CDR3 DNA reads TGTGCCAGCAGCCCTCACAATGGAAACACCATATATTTT. Translated, it gives CASSPHNGNTIYF. The chain uses TRBV9 and TRBJ1-3; D not certain. Germline values: CDR1 SGDLS, CDR2 YYNGEE. V gave up 4 bases and J gave up 3 bases, with 8 bases separating them. This CDR3 is built from 13 residues.

This chain joins TRBV4-2 and TRBJ1-4, with unresolved D. V was pared by 4 bases and J by 0 bases, with 18 bases between. Germline values: CDR1 LGHNA, CDR2 YNFKEQ. The CDR3 totals 18 residues. The CDR3 loop is CASSPRVFRSATNEKLFF. CDR3 DNA sequence: TGTGCCAGCAGCCCCCGGGTCTTCCGTTCGGCAACTAATGAAAAACTGTTTTTT.

The chain joins TRBV12-3 or TRBV12-4 to TRBJ2-1, with 7 bases that match TRBD1. The CDR3 contains 12 residues. The V segment lost 9 bases and the J segment 6 bases; nucleotides outside the gene matches: 5. The CDR3 is CASTTGANEQFF. For the CDR3, the DNA is TGTGCCAGTACTACAGGGGCCAATGAGCAGTTCTTC.

This clone was seen only once. This chain joins TRBV18 and TRBJ1-2; TRBD1 aligns across 11 bases. Germline trimming cut 6 bases from V and 3 bases from J; bases unmatched to any gene: 6. This CDR3 region has 15 residues. In germline, CDR1 is KGHSH, CDR2 LQKENI. The CDR3 sequence: CASSRPGQGDYGYTF. The CDR3 DNA reads TGTGCCAGCTCGCGTCCGGGACAGGGGGACTATGGCTACACCTTC.

This chain uses TRBV29-1 with TRBJ2-3, with D maybe TRBD2 (6 bases). The V end was cut by 2 bases, the J end by 0 bases, with 15 bases between. CDR1 is SQVTM and CDR2 is ANQGSEA in the germline V gene. The length of the CDR3 is 16 residues. CDR3 sequence: CSVEPTSDSSTDTQYF. In DNA, the CDR3 is TGCAGCGTTGAACCGACTAGTGACTCTAGCACAGATACGCAGTATTTT.